Shown below are 11 T cell receptor beta chains from a single sample sequenced in a study of T cells after posttransplantation cyclophosphamide. Sequencing used immunoSEQ multiplex PCR; TCRdb keeps in-frame clones, though not all of them. The sample lists over 10,000 clones, around 2% occurring once. Busulfan-fludarabine conditioning, marrow transplant, and cyclophosphamide on days +3 and +4 were administered. The source was PBMCs, collected after allogeneic stem cell transplant with posttransplant cyclophosphamide. Every receptor here comes from a male patient aged 25-45 years who received an allogeneic stem cell transplant from a related donor, was CMV-positive, and had no GVHD. The graft donor may be the source of some T cells.

This clone has a handful of counts. The chain links TRBV15 to TRBJ1-1; maybe TRBD1 (5 bases). The CDR3 contains 13 residues. V was trimmed by 4 bases and J by 10 bases, leaving 16 bases between them. The germline V gene encodes CDR1 LNHNV and CDR2 YYDKDF (reference sequence). The CDR3 DNA is TGTGCCACCAGCATGGCAGCAGGGTTGGGAGCTTTCTTT. Translation: CATSMAAGLGAFF.

The V gene is TRBV10-3, the J gene TRBJ1-1, with 7 bases identical to TRBD1. The CDR3 length is 14 residues. V shed 6 bases, J shed 0 bases, and the junction held 4 bases outside the gene matches. Germline assignment: CDR1 ENHRY and CDR2 SYGVKD. The CDR3 sequence: CAISAGTVNTEAFF. CDR3 nucleotide sequence: TGTGCCATCAGCGCCGGGACAGTGAACACTGAAGCTTTCTTT.

V gene TRBV5-4 combines with J gene TRBJ1-1; D is perhaps TRBD1 (5 bases). CDR3 length: 13 residues. Germline loops: CDR1 SGHNT, CDR2 YYREEE (reference sequence). The V and J ends lost 2 bases and 4 bases respectively, with 9 bases between them. The CDR3 DNA reads TGTGCCAGCAGCTTTGACAGTTCCACTGAAGCTTTCTTT. This sequence encodes CASSFDSSTEAFF.

Notes on this clone: No conserved phenylalanine or tryptophan is present at the end of the CDR3, so a read error is the likely explanation. The rearrangement uses TRBV9 and TRBJ1-2; 10 bases are shared with TRBD1. This CDR3 spans 15 amino acids. Trimming removed 6 bases from V and 9 bases from J; junction bases left unmatched: 14. Germline CDR1 reads SGDLS; CDR2 reads YYNGEE. The CDR3 loop is CASTQGQGTRYRYTL. CDR3 in DNA: TGTGCCAGCACTCAGGGACAGGGGACGCGATACCGCTACACCCTC.

This clone was seen a handful of times. This chain connects TRBV2 to TRBJ1-6; D is uncertain. CDR3 length: 12 amino acids. The germline CDR1 and CDR2 sequences are SNHLY and FYNNEI. Trimming left V 7 bases short and J 7 bases short, with 8 bases between. CDR3 DNA: TGTGCCAGCATGGGAGGGAATTCACCCCTCCACTTT. Encoded protein: CASMGGNSPLHF. Supplemented by reference TRBV2 and TRBJ1-6, the full variable domain reads EPEVTQTPSHQVTQMGQEVILRCVPISNHLYFYWYRQILGQKVEFLVSFYNNEISEKSEIFDDQFSVERPDGSNFTLKIRSTKLEDSAMYFCASMGGNSPLHFGNGTRLTVT.

The CDR3 here is CASSPRLADTGELFF. CDR3 DNA: TGTGCCAGCAGCCCCCGACTAGCGGACACCGGGGAGCTGTTTTTT. The chain links TRBV7-2 to TRBJ2-2; 9 nucleotides match TRBD2. This CDR3 contains 15 residues. Germline V CDR1 and CDR2: SGHTA, FQGNSA. J lost 3 bases, V lost 5 bases, and 4 bases had no gene match.

This clone occurred a few times. This chain joins TRBV28 and TRBJ2-3, with 9 bases that match TRBD2. The CDR3 contains 13 residues. Germline lookup yields CDR1 MDHEN and CDR2 SYDVKM. The J segment lost 5 bases and the V segment lost 6 bases, leaving 3 bases of the junction unmatched. The CDR3 DNA sequence: TGTGCCAGCAGATATAGCGGGAGAGATACGCAGTATTTT. Translating gives CASRYSGRDTQYF. Supplemented by reference TRBV28 and TRBJ2-3, the full variable domain reads DVKVTQSSRYLVKRTGEKVFLECVQDMDHENMFWYRQDPGLGLRLIYFSYDVKMKEKGDIPEGYSVSREKKERFSLILESASTNQTSMYLCASRYSGRDTQYFGPGTRLTVL.

As regards this clone: Sequence at one end of the junction differs from germline and may be a read error. The V gene is TRBV19, the J gene TRBJ1-6; 7 bases agree with TRBD1. This CDR3 spans 16 amino acids. Germline-derived CDR1 and CDR2 are LNHDA and SQIVND (reference sequence). CDR3 in DNA: TGTGCCAGTAGTATAGTGGCACAGGGGTGGAATTCACCCATCCACTTT. Its translation: CASSIVAQGWNSPIHF.

This clone occurred a few times. This chain joins TRBV10-3 and TRBJ2-1; 12 bases align to TRBD2. J was trimmed by 7 bases and V by 7 bases; bases with no gene match: 5. Germline V gene sequence: CDR1 ENHRY, CDR2 SYGVKD. The length of the CDR3 is 14 residues. The CDR3 loop reads CAIKTSGRANEQFF. The CDR3 nucleotides are TGTGCCATCAAGACTAGCGGGAGAGCGAATGAGCAGTTCTTC.

The chain employs TRBV2 and TRBJ2-7; a possible D gene is TRBD2 (7 bases). Germline CDR1 is SNHLY and CDR2 is FYNNEI. The germline V and J ends were trimmed by 11 bases and 6 bases, with 20 bases remaining between them. The CDR3 runs 13 residues. CDR3 sequence (DNA): TGTGCCGGCTTTAGGGAGGGGGTAGTCGAGCAGTACTTC. Translated: CAGFREGVVEQYF.

This chain connects TRBV5-1 to TRBJ2-3; 7 bases are a match to TRBD1. Germline V gives CDR1 SGHRS, CDR2 YFSETQ. J was trimmed by 1 base and V by 2 bases; bases with no gene match: 7. The CDR3 has 16 amino acids. CDR3 nucleotides: TGCGCCAGCAGCTTAAGGGGGCGCGCGGGCACAGATACGCAGTATTTT. Residues: CASSLRGRAGTDTQYF. Full variable domain (remainder filled in from reference TRBV5-1 and TRBJ2-3): KAGVTQTPRYLIKTRGQQVTLSCSPISGHRSVSWYQQTPGQGLQFLFEYFSETQRNKGNFPGRFSGRQFSNSRSEMNVSTLELGDSALYLCASSLRGRAGTDTQYFGPGTRLTVL.